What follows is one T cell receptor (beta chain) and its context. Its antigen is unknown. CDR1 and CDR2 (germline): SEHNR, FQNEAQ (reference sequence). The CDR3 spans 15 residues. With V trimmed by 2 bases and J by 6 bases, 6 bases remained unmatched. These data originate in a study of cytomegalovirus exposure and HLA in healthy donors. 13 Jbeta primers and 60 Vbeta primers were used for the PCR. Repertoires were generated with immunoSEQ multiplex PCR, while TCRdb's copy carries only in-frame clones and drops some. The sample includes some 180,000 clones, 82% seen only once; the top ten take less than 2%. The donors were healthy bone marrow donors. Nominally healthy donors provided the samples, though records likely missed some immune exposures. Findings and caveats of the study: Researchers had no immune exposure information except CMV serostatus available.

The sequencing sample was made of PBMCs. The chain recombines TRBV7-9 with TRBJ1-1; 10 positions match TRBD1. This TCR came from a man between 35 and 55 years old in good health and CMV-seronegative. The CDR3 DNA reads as TGTGCCAGCAGCTTATTCCGGGACAGGGGACCTGAAGCTTTCTTT. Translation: CASSLFRDRGPEAFF.